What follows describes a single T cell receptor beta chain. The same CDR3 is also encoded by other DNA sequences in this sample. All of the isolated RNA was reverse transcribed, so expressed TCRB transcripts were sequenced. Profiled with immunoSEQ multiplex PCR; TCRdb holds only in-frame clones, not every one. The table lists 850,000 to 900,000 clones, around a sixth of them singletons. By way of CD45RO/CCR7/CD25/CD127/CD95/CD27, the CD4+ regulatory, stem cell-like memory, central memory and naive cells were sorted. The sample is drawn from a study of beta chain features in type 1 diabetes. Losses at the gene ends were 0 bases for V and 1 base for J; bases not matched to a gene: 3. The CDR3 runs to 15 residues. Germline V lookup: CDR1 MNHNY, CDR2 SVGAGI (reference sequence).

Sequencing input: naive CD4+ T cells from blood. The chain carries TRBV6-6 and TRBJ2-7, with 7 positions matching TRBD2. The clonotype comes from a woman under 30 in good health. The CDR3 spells CASSYSSGSSYEQYF. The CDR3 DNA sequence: TGTGCCAGCAGTTACTCTAGCGGGTCATCCTACGAGCAGTACTTC.